Sequencing of this TCR beta chain was carried out in a study of radiotherapy plus CTLA-4 blockade in lung cancer. This CDR3 region has 17 residues. The germline CDR1 and CDR2 sequences are SGHVS and FQNEAQ. V dropped 1 base and J dropped 1 base, with 14 bases sitting between them. Those with chemo-refractory metastatic non-small-cell lung cancer were treated with focal radiation combined with CTLA-4 blockade using ipilimumab. This clone came up once. Produced via immunoSEQ multiplex PCR; TCRdb's table is partial and in-frame only. The repertoire holds tens of thousands of clones, with 77% as singletons.

The chain is built from TRBV7-8 and TRBJ1-5; D unresolved. The TCR was taken from a human donor with non-small cell lung cancer whose response to radiotherapy plus ipilimumab could not be evaluated. The material sequenced was peripheral blood, taken from a patient treated with radiotherapy plus ipilimumab. This chain's CDR3 is CASSLGPGPGSNQPQHF. The DNA for the CDR3 is TGTGCCAGCAGCTTAGGTCCAGGACCGGGAAGCAATCAGCCCCAGCATTTT.